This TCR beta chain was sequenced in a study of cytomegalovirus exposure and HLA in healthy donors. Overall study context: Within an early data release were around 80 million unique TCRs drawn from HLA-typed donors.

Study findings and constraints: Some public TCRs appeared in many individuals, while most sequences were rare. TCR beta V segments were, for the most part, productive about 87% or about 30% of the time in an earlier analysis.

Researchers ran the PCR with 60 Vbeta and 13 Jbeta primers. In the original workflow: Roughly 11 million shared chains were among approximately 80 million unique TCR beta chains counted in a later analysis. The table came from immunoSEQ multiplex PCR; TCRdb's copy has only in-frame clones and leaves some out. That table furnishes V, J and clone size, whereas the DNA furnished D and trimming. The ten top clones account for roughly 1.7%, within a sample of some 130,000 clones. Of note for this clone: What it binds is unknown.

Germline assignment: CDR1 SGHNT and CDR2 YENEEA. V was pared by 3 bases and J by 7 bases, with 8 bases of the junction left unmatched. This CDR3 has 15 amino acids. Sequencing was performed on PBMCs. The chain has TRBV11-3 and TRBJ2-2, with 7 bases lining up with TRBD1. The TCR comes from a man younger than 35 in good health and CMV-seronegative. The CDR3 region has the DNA TGTGCCAGCAGCTTCCCGACAGGGATGATCGGGGAGCTGTTTTTT. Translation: CASSFPTGMIGELFF.